The 10 T cell receptor beta chains below were found in one sample sequenced in a study of T cell changes during pregnancy in multiple sclerosis. This table comes from immunoSEQ multiplex PCR, and its TCRdb copy is limited to in-frame clones, with some not included. This sample carries tens of thousands of clones, around 93% of them seen once, and the ten largest clones take 1%. Sequences were derived from peripheral blood, sampled in the first trimester of pregnancy. Receptors originate from a female donor with multiple sclerosis, enrolled in a pregnancy study.

The rearrangement joins TRBV6-1 to TRBJ2-5; D is perhaps TRBD1 (6 bases). CDR3 length equals 13 residues. Germline CDR1 MNHNS, CDR2 SASEGT. Trimming removed 4 bases from V and 1 base from J, with 7 bases in between. This chain's CDR3 is CASSAGVQETQYF. In DNA, the CDR3 is TGTGCCAGCAGTGCAGGGGTCCAAGAGACCCAGTACTTC.

The genes are TRBV7-9 and TRBJ2-4, with 16 bases fitting TRBD2. The CDR3 spans 17 residues. Germline V gene lookup returns CDR1 SEHNR and CDR2 FQNEAQ (reference sequence). The V and J ends lost 8 bases and 1 base, in that order; junction bases with no gene match: 5. CDR3 sequence: CASSGLAGGGAKNIQYF. CDR3 DNA sequence: TGTGCCAGCTCGGGACTAGCGGGAGGGGGGGCCAAAAACATTCAGTACTTC.

This rearrangement joins TRBV5-8 to TRBJ2-3, with 11 positions matching TRBD2. Germline V gene sequence: CDR1 SGHTS, CDR2 YDEGEE. The V gene end was trimmed by 5 bases and the J gene end by 7 bases; junction bases not matched to a gene: 12. CDR3 length: 16 amino acids. The CDR3 bases are TGTGCCAGCAGTTTCATAGCGGGAGGGCCTAGTCATACGCAGTATTTT. Translated, it gives CASSFIAGGPSHTQYF.

The CDR3 reads CASSLGDRGTDTQYF. The CDR3, as DNA: TGCGCCAGCAGCTTGGGGGACAGGGGCACAGATACGCAGTATTTT. The V and J genes are TRBV5-1 and TRBJ2-3; 9 bases fit TRBD1. The V segment lost 0 bases and the J segment 1 base; nucleotides outside the gene matches: 0. CDR1 and CDR2 from the germline V gene are SGHRS and YFSETQ. The CDR3 sequence is 15 residues long.

The CDR3 reads CASSLLGGATMNTEAFF. The CDR3 nucleotides are TGTGCCAGCAGCCTACTTGGGGGGGCAACGATGAACACTGAAGCTTTCTTT. The chain uses TRBV14 and TRBJ1-1; tentatively, D is TRBD1 (6 bases). Germline V gene lookup returns CDR1 SGHDN and CDR2 FVKESK. This CDR3 has 17 residues. V gave up 4 bases and J gave up 0 bases, with 18 bases separating them. The full variable domain, rest sourced from reference TRBV14 and TRBJ1-1, is EAGVTQFPSHSVIEKGQTVTLRCDPISGHDNLYWYRRVMGKEIKFLLHFVKESKQDESGMPNNRFLAERTGGTYSTLKVQPAELEDSGVYFCASSLLGGATMNTEAFFGQGTRLTVV.

V is TRBV19 and J is TRBJ2-5, with D perhaps TRBD2 (6 bases). The length of the CDR3 is 15 residues. Trimming cost V 7 bases and J 3 bases, with 18 bases left between them. Per the germline V gene, CDR1 is LNHDA and CDR2 is SQIVND (reference sequence). The CDR3 DNA reads as TGTGCCAGTAACCCCGGAGGGCTGGGAGAAGAGACCCAGTACTTC. Encoded protein: CASNPGGLGEETQYF.

The CDR3 region is CASSLSDGQGLQPQHF. The CDR3 bases are TGTGCCAGCAGTTTATCGGACGGGCAGGGTTTGCAGCCCCAGCATTTT. V gene TRBV27 combines with J gene TRBJ1-5; D might be TRBD1 (5 bases). The CDR3 sequence is 16 residues long. Germline assignment: CDR1 MNHEY and CDR2 SMNVEV (reference sequence). The V and J ends lost 0 bases and 7 bases respectively, with 16 bases between them.

The chain links TRBV30 to TRBJ1-1; D possibly corresponds to TRBD1 (5 bases). V gave up 0 bases and J gave up 1 base, with 12 bases separating them. This CDR3 contains 15 residues. CDR1 GTSNPN and CDR2 SVGIG come from the germline V gene (reference sequence). CDR3 protein: CAWSVGPVRNTEAFF. The CDR3 DNA sequence: TGTGCCTGGAGTGTGGGGCCAGTTAGGAACACTGAAGCTTTCTTT.

This chain links TRBV14 with TRBJ2-1; TRBD2 matches 11 bases. The CDR3 totals 19 residues. V lost 2 bases and J lost 5; bases outside the gene matches: 14. Germline-derived CDR1 and CDR2 are SGHDN and FVKESK. In nucleotides, the CDR3 is TGTGCCAGCAGCCAAAAAGGGAGGTCGGGGACTAGCGGCCACAATGAGCAGTTCTTC. It codes for CASSQKGRSGTSGHNEQFF.

This sequence joins TRBV6-6 and TRBJ2-7, with D tentatively TRBD2 (5 bases). The CDR3 runs to 15 residues. V was pared by 5 bases and J by 3 bases, with 17 bases between. CDR1 MNHNY and CDR2 SVGAGI come from the germline V gene (reference sequence). The CDR3: CASSLNPGLIYEQYF. The CDR3 region has the DNA TGTGCCAGCAGTCTCAACCCCGGACTGATCTACGAGCAGTACTTC.